This TCR beta chain was retrieved from a study of siplizumab effects on memory and regulatory T cells. Sequence data were generated for unstimulated naive, memory, effector memory and TEMRA subsets in a few donor pairs. Sequencing used immunoSEQ multiplex PCR; TCRdb keeps in-frame clones, though not all of them. The sample contains about 27,000 clones, 80% to 90% of which appear only once. The CDR3 totals 15 residues. Whole-study findings and limits: Memory T cells appeared less diverse than naive cells, which seemed to contribute substantially to alloresponse. With siplizumab, mappable alloreactive CD4+ clones averaged approximately 69% Treg-derived, versus around 30% in controls.

About this clone: Its antigen remains unidentified.

The clonotype comes from a human donor in good health. The rearrangement joins TRBV21-1 to TRBJ1-5; TRBD1 reflects the table's D call only, with no check against the DNA. TRBV21-1 is marked as a pseudogene. Sequences were obtained from memory CD4+ T cells sorted from blood. The CDR3 nucleotides are TGTGCCAGCAGCAATAAGGGGCAGGAAGGCCAGCCCCAGCATTTT. Residues: CASSNKGQEGQPQHF.